The clone carrying this TCR beta chain was counted many times. TCRdb independently ran MiXCR on the multiplex PCR reads; one entry per CDR3 protein. The sample lists fewer than 200,000 distinct CDR3 sequences; about 33% were seen once. This entry is derived from a study of breast tumors, draining lymph nodes, adjacent tissues. The lymph nodes were axillary draining lymph nodes from breast cancer patients. This CDR3 region has 18 residues. Trimming stripped 5 bases from V and 5 bases from J, with 31 bases between. Germline CDR1 DFQATT, CDR2 SNEGSKA (reference sequence). This sequence originates from a female donor with breast cancer. Some clones in this sample may be carry-over from other donors' samples. Sample: axillary lymph node tissue. The V and J genes are TRBV20-1 and TRBJ2-7; either TRBD1 or TRBD2 may supply D (5 bases each). The CDR3 spells CSAATWGYRPLSKHEQYF. The CDR3 coding sequence is TGCAGTGCTGCAACGTGGGGGTATAGGCCCCTGTCGAAGCACGAGCAGTACTTC.